This T cell receptor beta chain comes out of a study of spatial heterogeneity in lung cancer. The CDR3 spans 15 residues. J was trimmed by 3 bases and V by 8 bases; bases with no gene match: 6. The germline V gene encodes CDR1 MNHNS and CDR2 SASEGT. This clonotype was seen at least ten times. Its specificity is unknown. Time point indicated: sample taken at primary tumor resection. Samples were obtained from 70 or so donors, all untreated early-stage non-small cell lung cancer patients. The authors sequenced whole RNA from tumor, nontumor lung or frozen PBMC without sorting. General observations from the study: Tumor mutation counts were tracked by expanded intratumoral alpha and beta TCR counts.

A single record per CDR3 protein comes from TCRdb applying MiXCR to the 5' RACE reads. Of about 18,000 distinct CDR3 sequences in the sample, under 7% were seen once. V usage is TRBV6-1 and J usage is TRBJ2-1; 11 nucleotides line up with TRBD2. The origin of this receptor is a female donor with early-stage non-small cell lung cancer. The source material was lung tumor tissue, sampled at surgery. The CDR3 sequence is CASCLAGGSYNEQFF. CDR3 bases: TGTGCCAGCTGCCTAGCGGGAGGCAGCTACAATGAGCAGTTCTTC.